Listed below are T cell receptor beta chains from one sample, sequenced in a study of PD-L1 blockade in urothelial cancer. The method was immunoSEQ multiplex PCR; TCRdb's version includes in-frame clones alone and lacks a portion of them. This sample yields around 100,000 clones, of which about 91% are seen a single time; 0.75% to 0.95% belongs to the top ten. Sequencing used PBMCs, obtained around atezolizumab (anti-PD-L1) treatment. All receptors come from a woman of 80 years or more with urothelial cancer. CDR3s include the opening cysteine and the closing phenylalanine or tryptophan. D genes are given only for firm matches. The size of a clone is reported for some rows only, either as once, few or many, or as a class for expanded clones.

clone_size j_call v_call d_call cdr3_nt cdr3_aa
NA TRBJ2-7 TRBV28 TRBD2 TGTGCCACCAGTCGGACTAGCGGGAGCGAGCAGTACTTC CATSRTSGSEQYF
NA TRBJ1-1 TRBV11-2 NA TGTGCCAGCAGCTTACTGATAACTACTGAAGCTTTCTTT CASSLLITTEAFF
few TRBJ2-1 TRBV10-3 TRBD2 TGTGCCATCAGTGAGCGAGGGTCCGGGAGGGCCATAAACAATGAGCAGTTCTTC CAISERGSGRAINNEQFF
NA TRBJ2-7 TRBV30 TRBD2 TGTGCCTGCGCTGGCTCCCTAGCGGGAGCCTACGAGCAGTACTTC CACAGSLAGAYEQYF
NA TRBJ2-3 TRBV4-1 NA TGCGCCAGCAGCGCGAGTTGGGGGGATAGCACAGATACGCAGTATTTT CASSASWGDSTDTQYF
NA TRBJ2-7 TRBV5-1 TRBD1 TGCGCCAGCAGCTTGGACGGGACAGGGGCATACGAGCAGTACTTC CASSLDGTGAYEQYF
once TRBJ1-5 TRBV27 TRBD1 TGTGCCAGCAGTGCCGACAGGGTGGGTCAGCCCCAGCATTTT CASSADRVGQPQHF
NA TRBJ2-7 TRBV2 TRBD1 TGTGCCAGCAGTCGTTCCGGGACAGACTTCTACGAGCAGTACTTC CASSRSGTDFYEQYF
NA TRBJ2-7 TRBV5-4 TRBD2 TGTGCCAGCAGCTTTGGCCTTGCGGGAGGGGGCCACGAGCAGTACTTC CASSFGLAGGGHEQYF
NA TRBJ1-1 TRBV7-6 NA TGTGCCAGCAGCATTGGTGAAGGGGTTACTGAAGCTTTCTTT CASSIGEGVTEAFF
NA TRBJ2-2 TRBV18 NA TGTGCCAGCTCACCCAGAAACGCGAACACCGGGGAGCTGTTTTTT CASSPRNANTGELFF
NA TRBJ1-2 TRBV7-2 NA TGTGCCAGCAGCTTCGGACGGGAGGGTGGCTACACCTTC CASSFGREGGYTF
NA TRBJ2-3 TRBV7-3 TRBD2 TGTGCCAGCAGCTCCAGGACTAGCGGGAAGGCAGATACGCAGTATTTT CASSSRTSGKADTQYF
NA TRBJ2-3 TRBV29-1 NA TGCAGCGCGAGACTGGAAGATAGGCAGTATTTT CSARLEDRQYF
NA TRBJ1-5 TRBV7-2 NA TGTGCCAGCAGCTTGGAGGGGAGTCAGCCCCAGCATTTT CASSLEGSQPQHF
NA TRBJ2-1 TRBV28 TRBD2 TGTGCCAGCAGAACTGCGGGAGGCGGGGGGAATGAGCAGTTCTTC CASRTAGGGGNEQFF
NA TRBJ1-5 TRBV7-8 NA TGTGCCAGCAGCTTAGCAGGGGGGGGCAATCAGCCCCAGCATTTT CASSLAGGGNQPQHF
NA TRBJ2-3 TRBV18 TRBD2 TGTGCCAGCTCATCCGGACTAGCGGGAACTAGCACAGATACGCAGTATTTT CASSSGLAGTSTDTQYF
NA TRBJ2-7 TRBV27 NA TGTGCCAGCAGTTTCAAACTCCACTACGAGCAGTACTTC CASSFKLHYEQYF
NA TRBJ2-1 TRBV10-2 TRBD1 TGCGCCAGCAGACGATGGGACAGTGGGGTGAATGAGCAGTTCTTC CASRRWDSGVNEQFF
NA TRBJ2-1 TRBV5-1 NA TGCGCCAGCAATGCAAGGACAGTGCTCGGCAATGAGCAGTTCTTC CASNARTVLGNEQFF
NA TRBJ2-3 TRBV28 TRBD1 TGTGCCAGCAGTCTTGACAGGGTGGGGGATACGCAGTATTTT CASSLDRVGDTQYF
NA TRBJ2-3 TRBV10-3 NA TGTGCCATCTCCGTTAACGGGAACACAGATACGCAGTATTTT CAISVNGNTDTQYF
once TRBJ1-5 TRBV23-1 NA TGCGCCAGCAGTCAAGTAAATCAGCCCCAGCATTTT CASSQVNQPQHF
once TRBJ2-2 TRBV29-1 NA TGCAGCGTTGGGAACCTGGGCGCCGGGGAGCTGTTTTTT CSVGNLGAGELFF
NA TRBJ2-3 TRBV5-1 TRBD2 TGCGCCAGCAGCTCGCGGACTAGCGGCACAGATACGCAGTATTTT CASSSRTSGTDTQYF
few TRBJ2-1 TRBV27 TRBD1 TGTGCCAGCAGAAAAAACCCGGGACAGGGGTCAAGCCGGCAGTTCTTC CASRKNPGQGSSRQFF
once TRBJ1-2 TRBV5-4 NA TGTGCCAGCAGCTTAGGCCAGGCTCTCTATGGCTACACCTTC CASSLGQALYGYTF
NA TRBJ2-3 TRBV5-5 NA TGTGCCAGCAGCTTGCCCCTAGGTGATACGCAGTATTTT CASSLPLGDTQYF
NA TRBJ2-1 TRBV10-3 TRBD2 TGTGCCATCAATGCGGGGGGGTCCAATGAGCAGTTCTTC CAINAGGSNEQFF
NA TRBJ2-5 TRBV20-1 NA TGCAGTGCTAGTGCCCAGGCCCAGTACTTC CSASAQAQYF
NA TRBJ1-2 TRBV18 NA TGTGCCAGCTCACCGGTGCGGGACGGCAATGGCTACACCTTC CASSPVRDGNGYTF
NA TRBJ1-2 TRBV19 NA TGTGCCAGTACCATTGGCAGGGGTTATGGCTACACCTTC CASTIGRGYGYTF
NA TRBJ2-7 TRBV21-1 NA TGTGCCAGCAGCAAAGCTGGTGGGGGACTCACCCACGAGCAGTACTTC CASSKAGGGLTHEQYF
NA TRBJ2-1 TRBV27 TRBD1 TGTGCCAGCAGTGGATACAGGGGGCCTTTTTACAATGAGCAGTTCTTC CASSGYRGPFYNEQFF
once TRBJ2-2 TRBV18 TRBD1 TGTGCCAGCTCACCCGAGACAGGGGGCATCGGGGAGCTGTTTTTT CASSPETGGIGELFF
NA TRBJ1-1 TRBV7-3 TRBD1 TGTGCCAGCAGCTGGGACGGACAGGGGAAAGAAGCTTTCTTT CASSWDGQGKEAFF
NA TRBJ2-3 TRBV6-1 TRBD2 TGTGCCAGCAGTGAATTCCCCGGGCGAGCGGGAGTGGGGGGTACGCAGTATTTT CASSEFPGRAGVGGTQYF
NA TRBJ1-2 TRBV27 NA TGTGCCAGCAGTGACGTGGGGGGGAACCCAAAGCCCCCATATGGCTACACCTTC CASSDVGGNPKPPYGYTF
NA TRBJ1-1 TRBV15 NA TGTGCCACCAGCAGAGTCCCGAAAGGGGACACTGAAGCTTTCTTT CATSRVPKGDTEAFF
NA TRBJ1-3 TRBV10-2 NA TGCGCCAGCAGTGAGTCGACGGGAGGGGTTGGAAACACCATATATTTT CASSESTGGVGNTIYF
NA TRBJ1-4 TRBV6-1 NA TGTGCCAGCAGTGAACCACAGCTTTACGCCTCGGGGCTGTTTTTT CASSEPQLYASGLFF
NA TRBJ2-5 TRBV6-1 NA TGTGCCAGCAGGGAAAAGGGGGCCCAGTACTTC CASREKGAQYF
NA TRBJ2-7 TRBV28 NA TGTGCCAGCAACAAGGGGGGGAGCTCCTACGAGCAGTACTTC CASNKGGSSYEQYF
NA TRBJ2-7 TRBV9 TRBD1 TGTGCCAGCAGCGTAGCTGGGACAGGAGAATACGAGCAGTACTTC CASSVAGTGEYEQYF
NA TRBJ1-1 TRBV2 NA TGTGCCAGCAGTGAACTAACTCGGGTCCCTGCTCTAGCTTTCTTT CASSELTRVPALAFF
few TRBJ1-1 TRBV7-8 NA TGTGCCAGCAGCTCTCGGACAGCGATGAACACTGAAGCTTTCTTT CASSSRTAMNTEAFF
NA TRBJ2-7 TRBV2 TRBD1 TGTGCCAGGGGACAGGGGGAGACCTACGAGCAGTACTTC CARGQGETYEQYF
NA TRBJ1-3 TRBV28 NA TGTGCCAGCGTGGGGGCAGGGGATATCTCTGGAAACACCATATATTTT CASVGAGDISGNTIYF
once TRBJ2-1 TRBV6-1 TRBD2 TGTGCCAGCAGTGAACAGCGGGGGGCGTTTAGCGGGAGAACTAACAATGAGCAGTTCTTC CASSEQRGAFSGRTNNEQFF
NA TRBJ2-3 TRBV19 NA TGTGCCAGTACGGAAGACTTCACAGATACGCAGTATTTT CASTEDFTDTQYF
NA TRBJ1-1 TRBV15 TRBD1 TGTGCCACCAGCGTAAGACAGGGGGCTGGCACTGAAGCTTTCTTT CATSVRQGAGTEAFF
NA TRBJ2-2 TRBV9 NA TGTGCCAGCAGCTCCCAGAACACCGGGGAGCTGTTTTTT CASSSQNTGELFF
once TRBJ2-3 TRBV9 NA TGTGCCAGCAGCGTAGATCCTAGCGCAGATACGCAGTATTTT CASSVDPSADTQYF
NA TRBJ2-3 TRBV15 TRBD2 TGTGCCACCAGGGCGGGAGGGTTCACAGATACGCAGTATTTT CATRAGGFTDTQYF
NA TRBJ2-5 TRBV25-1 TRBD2 TGTGCCACTCGACTAGCGGGGACTAAAGAGACCCAGTACTTC CATRLAGTKETQYF
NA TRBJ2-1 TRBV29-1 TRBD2 TGCAGCGTTGATCTGGTGGGACTAGCGGGAGGTGGGCAGTTCTTC CSVDLVGLAGGGQFF
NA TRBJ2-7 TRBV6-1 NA TGTGCCAGCAGTCCTAGAGCTAGCCTCGACTACGAGCAGTACTTC CASSPRASLDYEQYF